Shown below are 28 T cell receptor beta chains from a single sample sequenced in a study of blood T cell repertoires in COVID-19. Using immunoSEQ multiplex PCR, the repertoire was profiled, and TCRdb retains in-frame clones only, with some absent. The data hold hundreds of thousands of clones, with about 88% observed a single time. The sample comprised peripheral blood. These receptor sequences come from a woman in her fifties or sixties with COVID-19, enrolled during active disease.

The chain links TRBV10-3 to TRBJ2-2; 7 bases align to TRBD2. V lost 10 bases to trimming and J lost 3 bases; unmatched junction nucleotides: 5. The germline V gene encodes CDR1 ENHRY and CDR2 SYGVKD. The CDR3 runs 13 residues. The CDR3 nucleotides are TGTGCCACCGTAAGCGGGGACACCGGGGAGCTGTTTTTT. Protein: CATVSGDTGELFF.

V and J are TRBV6-6 and TRBJ1-1, with 8 nucleotides matching TRBD1. The CDR3 runs to 12 residues. Germline-derived CDR1 and CDR2 are MNHNY and SVGAGI (reference sequence). Unmatched junction bases numbered 6, after V lost 8 bases and J lost 7 bases. CDR3 protein: CASAGQENEAFF. CDR3 sequence (DNA): TGTGCCAGCGCGGGACAGGAGAATGAAGCTTTCTTT.

The DNA of the CDR3 is TGTGCCAGTAGGGTAGGGACTAGTATCGAGCAGTACTTC. This gives the protein CASRVGTSIEQYF. The chain employs TRBV12-3 or TRBV12-4 and TRBJ2-7; 8 bases map to TRBD2. This CDR3 region has 13 residues. V shed 9 bases, J shed 6 bases, and the junction held 10 bases outside the gene matches.

The chain combines TRBV19 with TRBJ1-4; D ambiguous. CDR1 LNHDA and CDR2 SQIVND come from the germline V gene (reference sequence). The V gene lost 3 bases and the J gene lost 8 bases, with 16 bases spanning the gap. The CDR3 is 15 amino acids. CDR3 sequence: CASSIFAGGDEKLFF. The CDR3 DNA reads as TGTGCCAGTAGTATTTTCGCCGGAGGTGACGAAAAACTGTTTTTT.

CDR3 DNA sequence: TGTGCCAGCTCCCGCGGAAAGGATTCACCCCTCCACTTT. Encoded protein: CASSRGKDSPLHF. The chain is built from TRBV2 and TRBJ1-6; D is unresolved. Trimming removed 8 bases at V and 8 bases at J, with 13 bases between. This CDR3 has 13 amino acids. The germline gives CDR1 SNHLY, CDR2 FYNNEI.

The chain employs TRBV19 and TRBJ2-7, with TRBD2 matching 7 bases. The V and J ends lost 7 bases and 4 bases, in that order; junction bases with no gene match: 7. The CDR3 is 13 amino acids. Germline CDR1 LNHDA, CDR2 SQIVND (reference sequence). CDR3 loop: CASTASGTYEQYF. The CDR3 DNA reads TGTGCCAGTACCGCTAGCGGAACTTACGAGCAGTACTTC.

The genes are TRBV14 and TRBJ2-1; 9 nucleotides line up with TRBD2. The CDR3 runs to 16 residues. Germline CDR1 is SGHDN and CDR2 is FVKESK. V trimming: 0 bases; J trimming: 2 bases; junction bases outside the gene matches: 2. The CDR3 region has the DNA TGTGCCAGCAGCCAAGAAGGGACTAGCCCCTACAATGAGCAGTTCTTC. The encoded protein is CASSQEGTSPYNEQFF.

The V and J genes are TRBV4-1 and TRBJ1-2, with D maybe TRBD1 (6 bases). Germline CDR1 MGHRA, CDR2 YSYEKL. Trimming cost V 2 bases and J 2 bases, with 12 bases left between them. The CDR3 is made up of 15 amino acids. The CDR3 sequence: CASSQRTEGNYGYTF. The CDR3 nucleotides are TGCGCCAGCAGCCAACGGACAGAGGGAAACTATGGCTACACCTTC.

V is TRBV7-9 and J is TRBJ2-7; TRBD2 matches 11 bases. V lost 4 bases and J lost 2; bases outside the gene matches: 7. Germline lookup yields CDR1 SEHNR and CDR2 FQNEAQ (reference sequence). The CDR3 is 16 amino acids. The CDR3 sequence: CASSSGTSGNTYEQYF. The CDR3 DNA is TGTGCCAGCAGCTCCGGGACTAGCGGTAATACCTACGAGCAGTACTTC.

The rearrangement uses TRBV6-4 and TRBJ1-2; 7 bases match TRBD1. V trimming: 6 bases; J trimming: 4 bases; junction bases outside the gene matches: 14. Looked up from germline, CDR1 is MRHNA and CDR2 is SNTAGT. The CDR3 runs 16 residues. The CDR3 loop reads CASSPRVGTGAYGYTF. CDR3 in DNA: TGTGCCAGCAGCCCCCGGGTAGGTACAGGGGCCTATGGCTACACCTTC.

The V call is TRBV13, the J call TRBJ2-3; TRBD2 matches 8 bases. V gave up 4 bases and J gave up 2 bases; unmatched junction bases: 20. CDR1 is PRHDT, CDR2 FYEKMQ, per germline (reference sequence). CDR3 length equals 20 residues. The CDR3 coding sequence is TGTGCCAGCAGCTCCCCCTCGTTCCCGGGACTAGGTGGGCCCACAGATACGCAGTATTTT. Its protein is CASSSPSFPGLGGPTDTQYF.

With respect to this clone: At one of its ends the junction is not consistent with the germline gene, which may arise from a read error. This chain links TRBV7-9 with TRBJ1-3; the match to TRBD1 covers 8 bases. The CDR3 contains 14 residues. CDR1 and CDR2 from the germline V gene are SEHNR and FQNEAQ (reference sequence). CDR3 sequence: CASNLDRGGNTIYF. The CDR3 DNA reads TGTGCCAGCAACTTAGACAGGGGTGGAAACACCATATATTTT.

The CDR3 nucleotides are TGCGCCAGCAGCCCCGGGGGATCTAATGAGCAGTTCTTC. This gives the protein CASSPGGSNEQFF. The rearrangement joins TRBV5-1 to TRBJ2-1, with a tentative D call TRBD2 (6 bases). Trimming removed 4 bases at V and 7 bases at J, with 12 bases between. This CDR3 region has 13 residues. Germline CDR1 and CDR2: SGHRS and YFSETQ. Combining the CDR3 with reference TRBV5-1 and TRBJ2-1 gives the whole variable domain KAGVTQTPRYLIKTRGQQVTLSCSPISGHRSVSWYQQTPGQGLQFLFEYFSETQRNKGNFPGRFSGRQFSNSRSEMNVSTLELGDSALYLCASSPGGSNEQFFGPGTRLTVL.

The CDR3 coding sequence is TGCAGTGCTAGAGCCTTTTACGAGCAGTACTTC. Its protein product is CSARAFYEQYF. The chain employs TRBV20-1 and TRBJ2-7; D is undetermined. The V end lost 1 base, the J end lost 4 bases, and 5 bases lay between the germline ends. The germline CDR1 and CDR2 sequences are DFQATT and SNEGSKA (reference sequence). This CDR3 has 11 amino acids.

V usage is TRBV7-9 and J usage is TRBJ2-7; 8 bases match TRBD1. CDR1 and CDR2 from the germline V gene are SEHNR and FQNEAQ (reference sequence). V lost 0 bases and J lost 6; bases outside the gene matches: 4. CDR3 length: 14 residues. The CDR3 is CASSLALTGAEQYF. CDR3 DNA sequence: TGTGCCAGCAGCTTAGCGCTGACAGGGGCCGAGCAGTACTTC.

This clone was counted once. This rearrangement joins TRBV19 to TRBJ2-7; weak D call: TRBD1 (6 bases). Germline CDR1 LNHDA, CDR2 SQIVND (reference sequence). The CDR3 length is 15 residues. Trimming removed 6 bases at V and 0 bases at J, with 15 bases between. This CDR3 reads CASSEQGSLSYEQYF. The DNA for the CDR3 is TGTGCCAGTAGCGAACAGGGATCTCTCTCCTACGAGCAGTACTTC.

The chain recombines TRBV3-1 (or the pseudogene TRBV3-2) with TRBJ2-7; D is unresolved. V was shortened by 0 bases and J by 1 base, with 7 bases between the two germline ends. This CDR3 contains 14 residues. The germline V gene encodes CDR1 LGHDT and CDR2 YNNKEL (reference sequence). The CDR3 loop reads CASSQDSRSYEQYF. Here the CDR3 DNA reads TGTGCCAGCAGCCAAGATTCCAGGTCCTACGAGCAGTACTTC.

The rearrangement joins TRBV4-2 to TRBJ2-5; 8 bases are a match to TRBD1. CDR3 length equals 15 residues. Trimming removed 0 bases from V and 3 bases from J; junction bases left unmatched: 3. Germline V gene data show CDR1 as LGHNA and CDR2 as YNFKEQ. In DNA, the CDR3 is TGTGCCAGCAGCCAAGAAGGACAGGGAAAAGAGACCCAGTACTTC. The encoded protein is CASSQEGQGKETQYF.

This clone was seen a single time. V usage is TRBV3-1 (or the pseudogene TRBV3-2) and J usage is TRBJ1-5, with D perhaps TRBD1 (6 bases). CDR1 is LGHDT, CDR2 YNNKEL, per germline (reference sequence). Trimming removed 1 base from V and 5 bases from J, with 12 bases in between. The CDR3 covers 15 residues. For the CDR3, the DNA is TGTGCCAGCAGCCAAGTTCAAGGGGGGGATCAGCCCCAGCATTTT. This gives the protein CASSQVQGGDQPQHF.

The chain carries TRBV19 and TRBJ2-1; 9 positions agree with TRBD2. Germline V CDR1 and CDR2: LNHDA, SQIVND (reference sequence). The CDR3 contains 16 residues. The trim removed 3 bases at V and 7 bases at J, leaving 10 bases unmatched. The CDR3 coding sequence is TGTGCCAGTAGTATCAGAGGGGCGGGGGGGCCGAATGAGCAGTTCTTC. Its translation: CASSIRGAGGPNEQFF.

V gene TRBV29-1 combines with J gene TRBJ2-2; 7 bases fit TRBD2. Looked up from germline, CDR1 is SQVTM and CDR2 is ANQGSEA. The trim removed 0 bases at V and 1 base at J, leaving 5 bases unmatched. The CDR3 contains 16 residues. Here the CDR3 DNA reads TGCAGCGTTGAAGATCTCAGGGAGGGGAACACCGGGGAGCTGTTTTTT. Translated, it gives CSVEDLREGNTGELFF.

This chain links TRBV5-8 with TRBJ2-7, with D unresolved. This CDR3 has 13 residues. Germline-derived CDR1 and CDR2 are SGHTS and YDEGEE. Trimming shortened V by 2 bases and J by 2 bases, and 8 bases separated the two germline ends. The CDR3 region is CASSFHPAYEQYF. For the CDR3, the DNA is TGTGCCAGCAGCTTTCATCCAGCCTACGAGCAGTACTTC.

The chain couples TRBV7-8 to TRBJ1-1; possibly TRBD1 for D (6 bases). Trimming took 5 bases from V and 3 from J, leaving 19 bases between them. From germline, CDR1 is SGHVS and CDR2 FQNEAQ. This CDR3 has 16 amino acids. The CDR3 here is CASSPLEWGGYTEAFF. As DNA, the CDR3 is TGTGCCAGCAGCCCCCTCGAGTGGGGGGGCTACACTGAAGCTTTCTTT.

The V gene is TRBV13, the J gene TRBJ1-2; TRBD1 might be the D (6 bases). V lost 0 bases, J lost 8 bases, and 10 bases lay in between. Germline CDR1 is PRHDT and CDR2 is FYEKMQ (reference sequence). CDR3 length: 13 amino acids. The CDR3 DNA follows: TGTGCCAGCAGCTTAGGCAGGGGTCGAGGCTACACCTTC. It yields the protein CASSLGRGRGYTF.

With respect to this clone: One end of the junction does not line up with germline, which may come from a read error. This chain connects TRBV5-8 to TRBJ2-1; the match to TRBD1 covers 8 bases. CDR3 size: 11 residues. Germline V lookup: CDR1 SGHTS, CDR2 YDEGEE. The CDR3 DNA is TGTGCCAGCAGCTTCTGGGACAGGTTACTCTTC. It specifies CASSFWDRLLF.

The V call is TRBV6-2 or TRBV6-3, the J call TRBJ1-2, with TRBD1 matching over 9 bases. V lost 5 bases to trimming and J lost 6 bases; unmatched junction nucleotides: 10. The CDR3 runs 15 residues. Per germline, CDR1 MNHEY and CDR2 SVGEGT. CDR3 in amino acids: CASSLPPGTGNGYTF. DNA of the CDR3: TGTGCCAGCAGTCTTCCCCCCGGGACAGGGAATGGCTACACCTTC.

The V call is TRBV4-1, the J call TRBJ1-1, with D possibly being TRBD1 (5 bases). This CDR3 comprises 14 residues. The ends were cut back, 0 bases at V and 0 bases at J, with 5 bases in the middle. Germline V gives CDR1 MGHRA, CDR2 YSYEKL. DNA of the CDR3: TGCGCCAGCAGCCAAGAAGGGGTGAACACTGAAGCTTTCTTT. Translated, it gives CASSQEGVNTEAFF.

This chain connects TRBV27 to TRBJ1-2; D is unclear. The CDR3 consists of 15 residues. Germline V CDR1 and CDR2: MNHEY, SMNVEV (reference sequence). Trimming removed 2 bases from V and 5 bases from J, with 15 bases in between. DNA for the CDR3: TGTGCCAGCAGTTTAAGGCCCCAGGATTTTTATGGCTACACCTTC. It specifies CASSLRPQDFYGYTF.